The 26 T cell receptor beta chains below all came from one sample that was sequenced in a study of shared clonotypes between healthy human individuals. The method was immunoSEQ multiplex PCR; TCRdb's version includes in-frame clones alone and lacks a portion of them. The sample holds millions of clones, roughly 94% seen once. The sequenced material came from naive CD4+ T cells sorted from blood. Sample subset: CD45RA+ positively selected. Receptors were obtained from a young man in good health.

The V gene is TRBV19, the J gene TRBJ2-4, with D perhaps matching TRBD1 (6 bases). CDR3 length: 15 residues. CDR1 and CDR2 from the germline V gene are LNHDA and SQIVND (reference sequence). The ends were cut back, 6 bases at V and 8 bases at J, with 20 bases in the middle. The CDR3 DNA reads TGTGCCAGTAGCCGGACAGCGGTCTCAAGGGACATTCAGTACTTC. Translated: CASSRTAVSRDIQYF.

The chain couples TRBV5-1 to TRBJ2-5; TRBD2 matches 7 bases. Trimming removed 7 bases from V and 0 bases from J; junction bases left unmatched: 9. CDR1 and CDR2 from the germline V gene are SGHRS and YFSETQ. The CDR3 is 15 amino acids. The DNA for the CDR3 is TGCGCCAGCCAACGGGCTAGCGGAAACCAAGAGACCCAGTACTTC. It encodes CASQRASGNQETQYF.

This rearrangement joins TRBV6-5 to TRBJ2-2; the D gene is possibly TRBD1 (5 bases). The V end lost 6 bases, the J end lost 5 bases, and 10 bases lay between the germline ends. The CDR3 is 13 residues long. Germline values: CDR1 MNHEY, CDR2 SVGAGI. The DNA of the CDR3 is TGTGCCAGCAGACAACAGGAAACCGGGGAGCTGTTTTTT. Its protein product is CASRQQETGELFF.

With respect to this clone: The same CDR3 is also encoded by other DNA sequences in this sample. The J gene is TRBJ1-5, the V gene TRBV6-1; TRBD1 agrees at 10 bases. The CDR3 runs to 15 residues. V lost 1 base and J lost 6; bases outside the gene matches: 3. In germline, CDR1 is MNHNS, CDR2 SASEGT. CDR3 sequence (DNA): TGTGCCAGCAGTGAAGGACAGGGGGCTGGTCAGCCCCAGCATTTT. Amino acids: CASSEGQGAGQPQHF.

The V and J genes are TRBV18 and TRBJ1-3; D uncertain. The CDR3 loop spans 15 amino acids. Germline CDR1 reads KGHSH; CDR2 reads LQKENI. Trimming shortened V by 0 bases and J by 0 bases, and 6 bases separated the two germline ends. The CDR3 reads CASSPPVNSGNTIYF. In DNA form, the CDR3 reads TGTGCCAGCTCACCACCAGTCAACTCTGGAAACACCATATATTTT.

This chain uses TRBV4-1 with TRBJ1-3, with no clear D. CDR3 length equals 13 residues. Germline V CDR1 and CDR2: MGHRA, YSYEKL. V dropped 2 bases and J dropped 4 bases, with 6 bases sitting between them. The CDR3 nucleotides read TGCGCCAGCAGCCAAAATTGGGGAAACACCATATATTTT. Amino acids: CASSQNWGNTIYF.

A word on this clone: Other nucleotide sequences from this sample produce the same CDR3. The chain has TRBV7-2 and TRBJ2-7; 12 bases fit TRBD1. V lost 5 bases, J lost 2 bases, and 4 bases stayed unmatched. Germline assignment: CDR1 SGHTA and CDR2 FQGNSA. The CDR3 consists of 15 residues. The CDR3 here is CASSLGQGATYEQYF. The CDR3 DNA reads TGTGCCAGCAGCCTGGGACAGGGGGCCACCTACGAGCAGTACTTC.

In its sample, this clone was seen once. This sequence joins TRBV27 and TRBJ1-6; D might be TRBD1 (5 bases). The CDR3 consists of 14 residues. Trimming stripped 8 bases from V and 8 bases from J, with 16 bases between. Germline V gene sequence: CDR1 MNHEY, CDR2 SMNVEV (reference sequence). The CDR3 coding sequence is TGTGCCAGCTCGACAGACTCGTACCATTCACCCCTCCACTTT. It specifies CASSTDSYHSPLHF.

V and J are TRBV7-2 and TRBJ1-6; tentative D call: TRBD1 (5 bases). Trimming took 4 bases from V and 14 from J, leaving 12 bases between them. Looked up from germline, CDR1 is SGHTA and CDR2 is FQGNSA. This CDR3 is 12 amino acids long. CDR3 amino acids: CASSSGGWALHF. In nucleotides, the CDR3 is TGTGCCAGCAGCTCGGGGGGGTGGGCCCTCCACTTT.

The chain couples TRBV28 to TRBJ2-2; D gene ambiguous. Trimming removed 6 bases at V and 6 bases at J, with 8 bases between. The CDR3 spans 12 residues. Germline lookup yields CDR1 MDHEN and CDR2 SYDVKM. The CDR3 spells CASSPRAGELFF. CDR3 nucleotide sequence: TGTGCCAGCAGCCCAAGGGCCGGGGAGCTGTTTTTT.

This chain uses TRBV10-3 with TRBJ1-2; D gene ambiguous. V was shortened by 0 bases and J by 4 bases, with 12 bases between the two germline ends. The CDR3 is 15 amino acids. The germline V gene has CDR1 ENHRY and CDR2 SYGVKD. DNA for the CDR3: TGTGCCATCAGTGAGTCGGCAGTTAAATCCTATGGCTACACCTTC. Its translation is CAISESAVKSYGYTF.

J is TRBJ2-3 and V is TRBV11-2, with D perhaps TRBD1 (6 bases). The CDR3 is 15 residues long. Germline CDR1 reads SGHAT; CDR2 reads FQNNGV. V was trimmed by 1 base and J by 2 bases, leaving 10 bases between them. The DNA of the CDR3 is TGTGCCAGCAGCTTAGGTGGGGGCCTCACAGATACGCAGTATTTT. Translation gives CASSLGGGLTDTQYF. Variable domain in full (rest from reference TRBV11-2 and TRBJ2-3): EAGVAQSPRYKIIEKRQSVAFWCNPISGHATLYWYQQILGQGPKLLIQFQNNGVVDDSQLPKDRFSAERLKGVDSTLKIQPAKLEDSAVYLCASSLGGGLTDTQYFGPGTRLTVL.

The chain combines TRBV30 with TRBJ2-3, with 10 bases aligning to TRBD2. J lost 2 bases, V lost 0 bases, and 8 bases had no gene match. CDR3 length: 17 residues. Germline CDR1 reads GTSNPN; CDR2 reads SVGIG (reference sequence). In DNA form, the CDR3 reads TGTGCCTGGAGTGTACGGAGGACTAGCGGTTACACAGATACGCAGTATTTT. Its protein is CAWSVRRTSGYTDTQYF. Drawing the rest from reference TRBV30 and TRBJ2-3, the complete variable domain is SQTIHQWPATLVQPVGSPLSLECTVEGTSNPNLYWYRQAAGRGLQLLFYSVGIGQISSEVPQNLSASRPQDRQFILSSKKLLLSDSGFYLCAWSVRRTSGYTDTQYFGPGTRLTVL.

Of note for this clone: One end of the junction fails to match germline, which may point to a read error. The chain carries TRBV7-7 and TRBJ2-2, with 8 bases that match TRBD2. The length of the CDR3 is 16 residues. Germline loops: CDR1 SSHAT, CDR2 FNYEAQ (reference sequence). The CDR3, as DNA: TGTGCTAGCAGCTTGGGACTAGGCGCGAACACCGGGGAGCTGTTTTTT. This sequence encodes CASSLGLGANTGELFF. The whole variable domain, filled in from reference TRBV7-7 and TRBJ2-2, reads GAGVSQSPRYKVTKRGQDVTLRCDPISSHATLYWYQQALGQGPEFLTYFNYEAQPDKSGLPSDRFSAERPEGSISTLTIQRTEQRDSAMYRCASSLGLGANTGELFFGEGSRLTVL.

The chain uses TRBV4-1 and TRBJ2-2; TRBD2 matches at 7 bases. V lost 0 bases and J lost 4; bases outside the gene matches: 8. Per the germline V gene, CDR1 is MGHRA and CDR2 is YSYEKL. The CDR3 covers 17 residues. This chain's CDR3 is CASSQDGRGRSTGELFF. The CDR3 DNA sequence: TGCGCCAGCAGCCAAGATGGGCGCGGGAGAAGCACCGGGGAGCTGTTTTTT.

The chain combines TRBV5-1 with TRBJ2-4; TRBD1 matches at 7 bases. The CDR3 runs to 15 residues. The V gene's germline CDR1 is SGHRS and CDR2 YFSETQ. The V gene end was trimmed by 0 bases and the J gene end by 7 bases; junction bases not matched to a gene: 7. The CDR3 bases are TGCGCCAGCAGCTTGGCCCAGGGGGAGTATAACATTCAGTACTTC. Residues: CASSLAQGEYNIQYF.

A single count supports this clone. V usage is TRBV7-9 and J usage is TRBJ2-4; 11 nucleotides line up with TRBD1. After removal of 4 bases from V and 6 bases from J, the junction contained 5 bases not matched to a gene. Germline loops: CDR1 SEHNR, CDR2 FQNEAQ (reference sequence). The CDR3 is made up of 15 amino acids. CDR3 residues: CASSSTGTGGNIQYF. In DNA, the CDR3 is TGTGCCAGCAGCTCCACCGGGACAGGGGGAAACATTCAGTACTTC.

In this sample, this clone turned up once. As DNA, the CDR3 is TGCGCCAGCAGCTTGTACGGAAACAGTAACACTGAAGCTTTCTTT. This encodes CASSLYGNSNTEAFF. The chain recombines TRBV5-1 with TRBJ1-1; D remains unclear. CDR3 length equals 15 residues. Per germline, CDR1 SGHRS and CDR2 YFSETQ. V lost 1 base and J 2 bases, leaving 12 bases between the germline ends.

This chain links TRBV18 with TRBJ2-5, with 7 bases matching TRBD2. The J segment lost 2 bases and the V segment lost 3 bases, leaving 3 bases of the junction unmatched. The CDR3 is 14 residues long. From germline, CDR1 is KGHSH and CDR2 LQKENI. The CDR3 sequence is CASSPILAQETQYF. The DNA of the CDR3 is TGTGCCAGCTCACCGATACTAGCGCAAGAGACCCAGTACTTC.

This clone was observed once. The V gene is TRBV5-4, the J gene TRBJ2-3; D perhaps matches TRBD2 (6 bases). Germline V gene data show CDR1 as SGHNT and CDR2 as YYREEE (reference sequence). The CDR3 contains 15 residues. V gave up 4 bases and J gave up 4 bases, with 16 bases separating them. The CDR3 nucleotides are TGTGCCAGCAGCCCGGACGGGGGAAGCGCAGATACGCAGTATTTT. Its protein product is CASSPDGGSADTQYF.

This clone was detected only once. Written as DNA, the CDR3 is TGTGCCAGCAGCTTAGACAGGGGGCCCCACAATGAGCAGTTCTTC. It specifies CASSLDRGPHNEQFF. This chain uses TRBV11-2 with TRBJ2-1; 8 nucleotides line up with TRBD1. V lost 0 bases and J lost 5; bases outside the gene matches: 3. Germline V gene sequence: CDR1 SGHAT, CDR2 FQNNGV. The CDR3 is 15 residues long. The variable domain in full, completed from reference TRBV11-2 and TRBJ2-1, reads EAGVAQSPRYKIIEKRQSVAFWCNPISGHATLYWYQQILGQGPKLLIQFQNNGVVDDSQLPKDRFSAERLKGVDSTLKIQPAKLEDSAVYLCASSLDRGPHNEQFFGPGTRLTVL.

The chain couples TRBV30 to TRBJ2-1, with D perhaps TRBD1 or TRBD2 (7 bases each). V gave up 3 bases and J gave up 2 bases, with 17 bases separating them. CDR1 and CDR2 (germline): GTSNPN, SVGIG (reference sequence). The CDR3 is 16 residues long. CDR3 region: CAWRQEGGGAYNEQFF. CDR3 in DNA: TGTGCCTGGAGACAAGAGGGAGGGGGCGCCTACAATGAGCAGTTCTTC. Variable domain in full (rest from reference TRBV30 and TRBJ2-1): SQTIHQWPATLVQPVGSPLSLECTVEGTSNPNLYWYRQAAGRGLQLLFYSVGIGQISSEVPQNLSASRPQDRQFILSSKKLLLSDSGFYLCAWRQEGGGAYNEQFFGPGTRLTVL.

The chain joins TRBV30 to TRBJ2-1; 8 nucleotides match TRBD1. Trimming at V came to 5 bases and at J to 5 bases, leaving 5 bases not matched to a gene. CDR1 is GTSNPN and CDR2 is SVGIG in the germline V gene (reference sequence). The CDR3 sequence is 13 residues long. CDR3 DNA: TGTGCCTGGGGACAGGGTTTCGACAATGAGCAGTTCTTC. Encoded protein: CAWGQGFDNEQFF.

This clone has more than one count but fewer than ten. This chain connects TRBV2 to TRBJ1-6; D unclear. The germline CDR1 and CDR2 sequences are SNHLY and FYNNEI. CDR3 size: 14 residues. The V end lost 3 bases, the J end lost 5 bases, and 8 bases lay between the germline ends. Written as DNA, the CDR3 is TGTGCCAGCAGTGATAGCCTAAATAATTCACCCCTCCACTTT. This codes for CASSDSLNNSPLHF.

This clone is a singleton in its sample. The chain couples TRBV7-3 to TRBJ2-5; 11 positions match TRBD2. Germline assignment: CDR1 SGHTA and CDR2 FQGTGA. CDR3 length: 16 residues. The V and J ends lost 2 bases and 4 bases, in that order; junction bases with no gene match: 6. The CDR3 bases are TGTGCCAGCAGCTTAGGAAGACTAGCGGGGACAGAGACCCAGTACTTC. Amino acids: CASSLGRLAGTETQYF.

V gene TRBV19 combines with J gene TRBJ2-1, with D perhaps matching TRBD2 (6 bases). Germline assignment: CDR1 LNHDA and CDR2 SQIVND (reference sequence). With 4 bases removed from V and 7 bases from J, the gap between germline ends came to 20 bases. CDR3 length: 16 residues. The CDR3 protein is CASSTRPSGPGNEQFF. The CDR3 nucleotides read TGTGCCAGTAGTACCAGACCGAGCGGGCCGGGTAATGAGCAGTTCTTC.